This is a list of T cell receptor beta chains from one sample in a study of T cell repertoires in cytomegalovirus infection. These receptors have no known antigen. TCRdb redid the calling of the reads with MiXCR, one entry per CDR3 protein. The sample shows some 900,000 distinct CDR3 sequences, approximately 32% of them seen only once. Source: cultured CD8+ T cells from PBMCs, taken from culture after CMV antigen stimulation. The receptors were sampled from a human donor in good health (CMV status not recorded). Some clones in this sample may be carry-over from other donors' samples. The CDR3 runs from the conserved cysteine through the conserved F or W. D genes are given only for firm matches. Clone size, where shown, is once, few, many, or a class for clones that have expanded.

-	TRBJ1-2	-	TRBV14	TGTGCCAGCAGCCAAGGAGGCAGGACCTCCTATGGCTACACCTTC	CASSQGGRTSYGYTF
-	TRBJ1-1	-	TRBV6-5	TGTGCCAGCAGTTACTCGGCGCACGGGGACAACACTGAAGCTTTCTTT	CASSYSAHGDNTEAFF
-	TRBJ2-5	-	TRBV19	TGTGCCAGTAGTCTAAATGAGGGGTCGGGAGAGACCCAGTACTTC	CASSLNEGSGETQYF
-	TRBJ2-1	-	TRBV5-1	TGCGCCAGCAGCCCCACAGGAGGATGGAATGAGCAGTTCTTC	CASSPTGGWNEQFF
few	TRBJ2-5	-	TRBV4-1	TGCGCCAGCAGCCAAGATCGGGCCGTACAAGAGACCCAGTACTTC	CASSQDRAVQETQYF
many	TRBJ2-4	-	TRBV7-9	TGTGCCAGCAGCTTAAAGGGGGTAGCGGAAAACATTCAGTACTTC	CASSLKGVAENIQYF
-	TRBJ1-2	TRBD1	TRBV29-1	TGCAGCGTTGAAGATCTTCGACAGGGGGCCGGCTATGGCTACACCTTC	CSVEDLRQGAGYGYTF
-	TRBJ2-1	-	TRBV18	TGTGCCAGCTCACCATTATCAGCCCACAATGAGCAGTTCTTC	CASSPLSAHNEQFF
-	TRBJ2-7	-	TRBV7-2	TGTACCAACAGTAAAGGACAAGTTAATCGGTACGAGCAGTACTTC	CTNSKGQVNRYEQYF
-	TRBJ2-1	TRBD2	TRBV5-1	TGCGCCAGCAGCATGGGGACTAGCGGGGGGGATGAGCAGTTCTTC	CASSMGTSGGDEQFF
many	TRBJ2-7	-	TRBV7-2	TGTGCCAGCAGCCCTCTCGGGCCGGGAGAGCAGTACTTC	CASSPLGPGEQYF
-	TRBJ2-2	TRBD2	TRBV7-6	TGTGCCAGCAGCTGGGGGACTAGCGGGGGGCGAAACACCGGGGAGCTGTTTTTT	CASSWGTSGGRNTGELFF
-	TRBJ2-5	TRBD1	TRBV2	TGTGCCAGCTTATCTAGACAGGGCCAAGAGACCCAGTACTTC	CASLSRQGQETQYF
-	TRBJ2-2	TRBD2	TRBV9	TGTGCCAGCCAGTCGACTAGCGGTAGCACCGGGGAGCTGTTTTTT	CASQSTSGSTGELFF
-	TRBJ2-5	-	TRBV4-3	TGCGCCAGCAGCCAAGATTGGGGGAGCCTGGAGACCCAGTACTTC	CASSQDWGSLETQYF
-	TRBJ1-2	-	TRBV7-2	TGTGCCAGCAGCTTAGAGTGGCAGACGAACTATGGCTACACCTTC	CASSLEWQTNYGYTF